This TCR beta chain was observed in a study of T cell repertoires in cytomegalovirus infection. The germline V gene encodes CDR1 LNHNV and CDR2 YYDKDF (reference sequence). CDR3 length equals 12 residues. V was cut by 5 bases and J by 1 base, with 2 bases left in between. As concerns this clonotype: Antigen specificity is unknown.

Study results and caveats: The cumulative frequency of public TCR beta families distinguished individuals who carried CMV together with the relevant HLA.

A single record per CDR3 protein comes from TCRdb applying MiXCR to the reads. The repertoire holds fewer than 55,000 distinct CDR3 sequences, roughly a fifth seen once, with around four fifths in the top ten. The input for sequencing was CD8+ T cells from cultured PBMCs, taken from culture after CMV antigen stimulation. This chain uses TRBV15 with TRBJ2-2; D ambiguous. The sequence came from a human donor in good health (CMV status not recorded). Some clones in this sample may be carry-over from other donors' samples. DNA of the CDR3: TGTGCCACCAGCGGGAACACCGGGGAGCTGTTTTTT. The encoded protein is CATSGNTGELFF.